This entry lists 26 T cell receptor beta chains sequenced from one sample in a study of T cell repertoires in cytomegalovirus infection. A single record per CDR3 protein comes from TCRdb applying MiXCR to the reads. The data show around 170,000 distinct CDR3 sequences, 14% seen once. The sample comprised PBMCs. Receptor source: a human donor in good health (CMV status not recorded). Some clones in this sample may be carry-over from other donors' samples.

This clonotype was detected ten times or more. The J gene is TRBJ1-4, the V gene TRBV28; a weak D match, TRBD1 (5 bases). The germline gives CDR1 MDHEN, CDR2 SYDVKM. There are 17 residues in the CDR3. With 1 base removed from V and 1 base from J, the gap between germline ends came to 13 bases. CDR3 in DNA: TGTGCCAGCAGTTTATTCCAGGGTTGGGGAACTAATGAAAAACTGTTTTTT. Its protein product is CASSLFQGWGTNEKLFF.

The rearrangement links TRBV11-2 to TRBJ1-5, with D perhaps TRBD1 (6 bases). Judging by the DNA end, TRBJ2-3 fits better; the J call may be wrong. Looked up from germline, CDR1 is SGHAT and CDR2 is FQNNGV. CDR3 size: 13 residues. The CDR3 nucleotides are TGTGCCAGCAGCCTAAACAGGGATCAGCCCCAGTATTTT. Amino acid sequence: CASSLNRDQPQYF.

This clonotype was detected many times. The CDR3 sequence is CASRGLAGGYQETQYF. In nucleotides, the CDR3 is TGTGCCAGCAGGGGACTAGCGGGAGGGTACCAAGAGACCCAGTACTTC. This chain links TRBV6-1 with TRBJ2-5; 16 nucleotides agree with TRBD2. V shed 6 bases, J shed 0 bases, and the junction held 1 base outside the gene matches. The CDR3 spans 16 residues. Per the germline V gene, CDR1 is MNHNS and CDR2 is SASEGT.

The chain links TRBV12-5 to TRBJ2-1; D may be TRBD1 or TRBD2 (5 bases each). Trimming took 5 bases from V and 0 from J, leaving 20 bases between them. From germline, CDR1 is LGHNT and CDR2 FRNRAP. The CDR3 contains 18 residues. CDR3 sequence: CASGPGLGTTNSYNEQFF. CDR3 nucleotides: TGTGCTAGTGGTCCTGGTCTGGGGACGACGAACTCCTACAATGAGCAGTTCTTC.

This clonotype was counted ten times or more. This rearrangement joins TRBV5-4 to TRBJ1-6; D uncertain. V lost 0 bases, J lost 6 bases, and 10 bases lay in between. This CDR3 spans 15 amino acids. Germline CDR1 is SGHNT and CDR2 is YYREEE (reference sequence). CDR3 residues: CASSLERRSNSPLHF. CDR3 coding DNA: TGTGCCAGCAGCTTGGAGAGAAGGTCTAATTCACCCCTCCACTTT.

The chain carries TRBV14 and TRBJ2-1; 7 bases align to TRBD2. Germline trimming cut 0 bases from V and 6 bases from J; bases unmatched to any gene: 8. Germline loops: CDR1 SGHDN, CDR2 FVKESK. This CDR3 has 16 residues. CDR3 loop: CASSQDMGLPGNEQFF. Here the CDR3 DNA reads TGTGCCAGCAGCCAAGATATGGGACTACCGGGCAATGAGCAGTTCTTC.

About this clonotype itself: This may arise from a read error, as a much more abundant clone is one base away. The chain employs TRBV7-3 and TRBJ2-1; the D gene is possibly TRBD1 (6 bases). Germline V CDR1 and CDR2: SGHTA, FQGTGA. This CDR3 spans 15 amino acids. The CDR3 nucleotides are TGTGCCAGCAGCTTCGACAGCGGCTGGGACAATGAGCAGGTCTTC. This codes for CASSFDSGWDNEQVF.

Comment on this clonotype: A read error may explain this, as a much larger clone is one base away. The V and J genes are TRBV7-2 and TRBJ1-6; D gene uncertain. Germline CDR1 reads SGHTA; CDR2 reads FQGNSA. The CDR3 consists of 16 residues. The CDR3 bases are TGTGCCAGAAGCTTAGCGGGTCATCCCGCGAATTCACCCCTCCACTTT. It yields the protein CARSLAGHPANSPLHF.

There are many counts of this clonotype. V is TRBV14 and J is TRBJ2-4; TRBD2 matches at 8 bases. Losses at the gene ends were 0 bases for V and 0 bases for J; bases not matched to a gene: 7. This CDR3 has 18 amino acids. Germline CDR1 SGHDN, CDR2 FVKESK. This chain's CDR3 is CASSQEGAGVGAKNIQYF. The CDR3, as DNA: TGTGCCAGCAGCCAAGAAGGAGCGGGAGTAGGAGCCAAAAACATTCAGTACTTC.

CDR3 in DNA: TGTGCCAGCAGCTTAATACAGCGAATGAACACTGAAGCTTTCTTT. This sequence encodes CASSLIQRMNTEAFF. The V call is TRBV7-3, the J call TRBJ1-1; D remains unclear. Germline V CDR1 and CDR2: SGHTA, FQGTGA. V was cut by 1 base and J by 0 bases, with 9 bases left in between. The CDR3 extends over 15 amino acids.

This chain connects TRBV5-1 to TRBJ2-3, with a possible D match to TRBD1 (5 bases). Trimming shortened V by 1 base and J by 1 base, and 10 bases separated the two germline ends. The CDR3 loop spans 15 amino acids. The germline V gene has CDR1 SGHRS and CDR2 YFSETQ. The CDR3 DNA sequence: TGCGCCAGCAGCTTGCAGGACATACGCACAGATACGCAGTATTTT. Protein sequence: CASSLQDIRTDTQYF.

This clonotype was counted many times. The chain joins TRBV28 to TRBJ2-3, with TRBD2 matching over 8 bases. The CDR3 sequence is 15 residues long. CDR1 and CDR2 (germline): MDHEN, SYDVKM. With 7 bases clipped from V and 4 bases from J, the junction kept 10 bases outside the gene matches. DNA of the CDR3: TGTGCCAGCAACACCCCGGGACTAGTTTCAGATACGCAGTATTTT. Translation gives CASNTPGLVSDTQYF.

The chain links TRBV20-1 to TRBJ2-3; 10 bases are shared with TRBD2. With 2 bases clipped from V and 4 bases from J, the junction kept 3 bases outside the gene matches. Germline loops: CDR1 DFQATT, CDR2 SNEGSKA (reference sequence). The CDR3 covers 14 residues. DNA for the CDR3: TGCAGTGCTAGATCAAGCGGGGGGGCAGATACGCAGTATTTT. It yields the protein CSARSSGGADTQYF.

This clonotype was detected ten times or more. The chain joins TRBV12-3 or TRBV12-4 to TRBJ2-7; the match to TRBD2 covers 8 bases. This CDR3 spans 16 amino acids. The trim removed 3 bases at V and 0 bases at J, leaving 7 bases unmatched. In nucleotides, the CDR3 is TGTGCCAGCAGTTTTGGTTCTAGCGGGTACTCCTACGAGCAGTACTTC. It codes for CASSFGSSGYSYEQYF.

At least ten counts were recorded for this clonotype. V is TRBV12-3 or TRBV12-4 and J is TRBJ1-5, with D possibly matching TRBD1 (5 bases). With 7 bases removed from V and 0 bases from J, the gap between germline ends came to 10 bases. This CDR3 is 14 amino acids long. The CDR3 DNA sequence: TGTGCCAGCAATACAGGATATAGCAATCAGCCCCAGCATTTT. Translation gives CASNTGYSNQPQHF.

The rearrangement joins TRBV28 to TRBJ1-2, with 9 bases lining up with TRBD1. V shed 2 bases and J 9 bases; nucleotides not matched to a gene: 4. Germline CDR1 and CDR2: MDHEN and SYDVKM. This CDR3 spans 13 amino acids. The CDR3 loop is CASSLQGQGSYTF. The CDR3 nucleotides are TGTGCCAGCAGTTTACAGGGACAGGGAAGCTACACCTTC.

The J gene is TRBJ2-4, the V gene TRBV29-1; D not certain. Trimming shortened V by 6 bases and J by 0 bases, and 9 bases separated the two germline ends. The CDR3 has 13 residues. Germline CDR1 reads SQVTM; CDR2 reads ANQGSEA. Here the CDR3 DNA reads TGCAGCGTCCCGACTGTAGCCAAAAACATTCAGTACTTC. This gives the protein CSVPTVAKNIQYF.

Ten or more counts support this clonotype. One end of the junction does not line up with germline, which may come from a read error. This chain links TRBV28 with TRBJ2-1, with 10 bases lining up with TRBD2. Germline lookup yields CDR1 MDHEN and CDR2 SYDVKM. The CDR3 consists of 12 residues. In DNA, the CDR3 is TGTGCCAGCAGCACTAGCGGGAATGAACAGTTCTTC. It specifies CASSTSGNEQFF.

The chain links TRBV6-5 to TRBJ1-1; D ambiguous. The CDR3 length is 13 residues. The germline V and J ends were trimmed by 6 bases and 8 bases, with 16 bases remaining between them. Germline CDR1 and CDR2: MNHEY and SVGAGI. The CDR3, as DNA: TGTGCCAGCAGACTGACGAGGGCGAACGAAGCTTTCTTT. It translates to CASRLTRANEAFF.

V gene TRBV3-1 combines with J gene TRBJ1-3; 9 bases agree with TRBD1. The CDR3 has 19 residues. CDR1 is LGHDT and CDR2 is YNNKEL in the germline V gene (reference sequence). The V gene end was trimmed by 0 bases and the J gene end by 0 bases; junction bases not matched to a gene: 9. CDR3 loop: CASSQDFPGQGFSGNTIYF. CDR3 nucleotide sequence: TGTGCCAGCAGCCAAGATTTCCCCGGACAGGGGTTCTCTGGAAACACCATATATTTT.

This clonotype was detected ten times or more. J is TRBJ1-2 and V is TRBV6-6; unclear D gene. The CDR3 consists of 15 residues. The germline V and J ends were trimmed by 2 bases and 5 bases, with 15 bases remaining between them. The V gene's germline CDR1 is MNHNY and CDR2 SVGAGI (reference sequence). The CDR3 here is CASSYLGRGGYGYTF. The CDR3 DNA follows: TGTGCCAGCAGTTACCTCGGAAGAGGAGGATATGGCTACACCTTC.

The V gene is TRBV28, the J gene TRBJ2-5; no reliable D call. The CDR3 contains 13 residues. Germline lookup yields CDR1 MDHEN and CDR2 SYDVKM. V was trimmed by 5 bases and J by 2 bases, leaving 9 bases between them. The CDR3 region has the DNA TGTGCCAGCAGTCCCTGGAAGCAAGAGACCCAGTACTTC. Encoded protein: CASSPWKQETQYF.

V usage is TRBV12-3 or TRBV12-4 and J usage is TRBJ1-5, with no clear D. CDR3 length: 13 residues. The ends were cut back, 4 bases at V and 0 bases at J, with 4 bases in the middle. The DNA for the CDR3 is TGTGCCAGCAGTTCTAATAGCAATCAGCCCCAGCATTTT. The encoded protein is CASSSNSNQPQHF.

This clonotype was seen many times. The V gene is TRBV4-2, the J gene TRBJ1-5, with a weak D call TRBD1 (5 bases). Germline V gives CDR1 LGHNA, CDR2 YNFKEQ. This CDR3 has 15 amino acids. Between the trimmed V and J ends, which lost 1 base and 1 base, there was a span of 8 bases. CDR3 in amino acids: CASSQGRDSNQPQHF. The CDR3 DNA reads as TGTGCCAGCAGCCAAGGCCGGGACAGCAATCAGCCCCAGCATTTT.

The rearrangement joins TRBV4-1 to TRBJ1-2, with D perhaps matching TRBD1 (6 bases). The germline CDR1 and CDR2 sequences are MGHRA and YSYEKL. The CDR3 is made up of 15 amino acids. Trimming removed 2 bases from V and 1 base from J, with 11 bases in between. The CDR3 region is CASSQRQENNYGYTF. CDR3 in DNA: TGCGCCAGCAGCCAAAGACAGGAAAATAACTATGGCTACACCTTC.

This chain links TRBV30 with TRBJ2-4; D remains ambiguous. V was shortened by 3 bases and J by 3 bases, with 15 bases between the two germline ends. The CDR3 runs to 15 residues. Per the germline V gene, CDR1 is GTSNPN and CDR2 is SVGIG (reference sequence). CDR3 DNA sequence: TGTGCCTGGAGGGGGTCCACCCTGGGCAAAAACATTCAGTACTTC. Its protein product is CAWRGSTLGKNIQYF.